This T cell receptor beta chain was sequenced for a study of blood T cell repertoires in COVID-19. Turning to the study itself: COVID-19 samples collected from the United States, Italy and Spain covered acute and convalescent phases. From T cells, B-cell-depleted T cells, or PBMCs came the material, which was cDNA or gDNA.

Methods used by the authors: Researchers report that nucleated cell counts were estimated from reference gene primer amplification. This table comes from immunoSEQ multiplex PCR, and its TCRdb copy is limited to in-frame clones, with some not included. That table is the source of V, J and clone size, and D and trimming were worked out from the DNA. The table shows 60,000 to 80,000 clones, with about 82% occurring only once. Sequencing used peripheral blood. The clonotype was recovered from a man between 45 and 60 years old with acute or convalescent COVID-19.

This chain's CDR3 is CASSRTENTEAFF. CDR3 sequence (DNA): TGTGCCAGTAGTAGGACAGAGAACACTGAAGCTTTCTTT. The V and J genes are TRBV19 and TRBJ1-1, with a tentative D call TRBD1 (6 bases). The CDR3 runs to 13 residues. Germline V gives CDR1 LNHDA, CDR2 SQIVND (reference sequence). Trimming stripped 4 bases from V and 1 base from J, with 7 bases between.